This T cell receptor (beta chain) stems from a study of tumor-infiltrating lymphocytes in localized non-small cell lung cancer. At the level of the study: Each patient gave resected tumor and non-adjacent uninvolved lung tissue. Findings and limits, study-wide: Only some patients had TCR sequencing, depending on available tissue.

The ends lost 7 bases at V and 4 bases at J; junction bases unmatched: 7. The germline gives CDR1 LGHNT, CDR2 FRNRAP. This CDR3 comprises 14 residues. The assay was immunoSEQ multiplex PCR, and TCRdb's table has in-frame clones only and misses some. The table shows roughly 24,000 clones, with 60% to 75% occurring only once. Details on this clone: Its antigen remains unidentified.

The material sequenced was lung tumor tissue. The receptor's source is a human donor with non-small cell lung cancer. The chain uses TRBV12-5 and TRBJ1-1, with 9 bases fitting TRBD1. CDR3 sequence: CASASQGAGTEAFF. The CDR3 DNA reads as TGTGCTAGTGCTTCACAGGGGGCTGGCACTGAAGCTTTCTTT.